The T cell receptor (beta chain) described here comes from a study of blood T cells in healthy people across ages. Combining a sample-barcoded 5' primer with a J-beta primer mix, a second PCR ran for about 6 to 11 cycles. Each cDNA molecule carried a tag from a template-switch adaptor that contained 12 random nucleotides. TCRdb called the 5' RACE reads again in MiXCR, with one record for every CDR3 protein. In the table there are around 1,000,000 distinct CDR3 sequences, roughly a quarter of which are singletons. The CDR3 consists of 12 residues. V was cut by 2 bases and J by 11 bases, with 9 bases left in between. Per the germline V gene, CDR1 is KGHSH and CDR2 is LQKENI. Another study also made use of these data, one on T cells of mothers and their children. That source notes: Sequencing returned over 10 million TCR beta CDR3 reads per mother and around 3 million per child.

Material for sequencing was blood. The J gene is TRBJ1-4, the V gene TRBV18; possibly TRBD1 for D (5 bases). This receptor was identified in a girl between 2 and 10 years old in good health. The CDR3 bases are TGTGCCAGCTCACCAGAGGGGTGGAAACTGTTTTTT. It codes for CASSPEGWKLFF.